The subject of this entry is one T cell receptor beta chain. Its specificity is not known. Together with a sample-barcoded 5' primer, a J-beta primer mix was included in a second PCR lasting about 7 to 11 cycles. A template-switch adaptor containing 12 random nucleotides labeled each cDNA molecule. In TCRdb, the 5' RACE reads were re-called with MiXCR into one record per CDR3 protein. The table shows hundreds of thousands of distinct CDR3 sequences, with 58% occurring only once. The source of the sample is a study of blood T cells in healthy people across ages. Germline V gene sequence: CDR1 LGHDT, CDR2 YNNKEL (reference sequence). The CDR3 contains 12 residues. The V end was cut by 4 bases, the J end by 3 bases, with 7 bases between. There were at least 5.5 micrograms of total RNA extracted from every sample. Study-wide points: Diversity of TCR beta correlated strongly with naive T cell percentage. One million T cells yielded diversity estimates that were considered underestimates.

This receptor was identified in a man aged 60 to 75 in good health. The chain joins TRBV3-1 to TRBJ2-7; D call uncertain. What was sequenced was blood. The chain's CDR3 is CASSRGDYEQYF. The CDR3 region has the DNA TGTGCCAGCAGCCGTGGGGACTACGAGCAGTACTTC.